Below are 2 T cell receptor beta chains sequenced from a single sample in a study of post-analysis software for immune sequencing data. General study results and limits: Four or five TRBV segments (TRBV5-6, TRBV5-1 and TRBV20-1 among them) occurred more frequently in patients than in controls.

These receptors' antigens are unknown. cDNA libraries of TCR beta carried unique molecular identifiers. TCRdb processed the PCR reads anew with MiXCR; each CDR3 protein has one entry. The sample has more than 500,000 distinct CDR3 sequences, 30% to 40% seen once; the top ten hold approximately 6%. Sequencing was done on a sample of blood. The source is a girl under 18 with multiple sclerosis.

CDR3 sequence (DNA): TGCAGCGTTGATCCTAGCGGGGGGTGGAATGAGCAGTTCTTC. This codes for CSVDPSGGWNEQFF. The chain joins TRBV29-1 to TRBJ2-1; 11 bases fit TRBD2. The CDR3 length is 14 residues. The V and J ends lost 3 bases and 7 bases, in that order; junction bases with no gene match: 5. Germline CDR1 SQVTM, CDR2 ANQGSEA.

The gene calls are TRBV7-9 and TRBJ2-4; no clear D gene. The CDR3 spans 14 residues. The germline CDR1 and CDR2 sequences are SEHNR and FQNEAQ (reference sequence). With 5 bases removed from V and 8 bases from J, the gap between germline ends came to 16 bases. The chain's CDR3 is CASSLFPRQDIQYF. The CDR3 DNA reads TGTGCCAGCAGCCTGTTCCCGCGCCAAGACATTCAGTACTTC.